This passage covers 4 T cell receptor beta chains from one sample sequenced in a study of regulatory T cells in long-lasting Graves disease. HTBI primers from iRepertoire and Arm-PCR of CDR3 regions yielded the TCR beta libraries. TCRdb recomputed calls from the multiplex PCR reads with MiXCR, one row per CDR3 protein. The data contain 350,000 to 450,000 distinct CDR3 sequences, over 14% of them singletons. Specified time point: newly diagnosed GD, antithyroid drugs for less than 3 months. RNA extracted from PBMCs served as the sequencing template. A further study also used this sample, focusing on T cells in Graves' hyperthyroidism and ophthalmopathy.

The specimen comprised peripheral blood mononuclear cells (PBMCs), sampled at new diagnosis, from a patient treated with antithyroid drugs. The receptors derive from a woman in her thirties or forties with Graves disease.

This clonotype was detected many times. The CDR3 DNA is TGTGCCAGCAACGAGGGCGGGGAGCTGTTTTTT. Residues: CASNEGGELFF. The rearrangement uses TRBV11-3 and TRBJ2-2, with D possibly TRBD2 on 5 matching bases. The CDR3 runs 11 residues. Germline assignment: CDR1 SGHNT and CDR2 YENEEA. Deletions cut 7 bases from V and 7 bases from J, with 7 bases between.

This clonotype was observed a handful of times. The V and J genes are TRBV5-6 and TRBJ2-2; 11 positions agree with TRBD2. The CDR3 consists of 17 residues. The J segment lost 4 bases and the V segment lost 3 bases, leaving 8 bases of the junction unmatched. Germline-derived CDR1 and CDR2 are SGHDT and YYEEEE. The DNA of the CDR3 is TGTGCCAGCAGCTCCTTAACTAGCGGGAGAAGCACCGGGGAGCTGTTTTTT. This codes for CASSSLTSGRSTGELFF.

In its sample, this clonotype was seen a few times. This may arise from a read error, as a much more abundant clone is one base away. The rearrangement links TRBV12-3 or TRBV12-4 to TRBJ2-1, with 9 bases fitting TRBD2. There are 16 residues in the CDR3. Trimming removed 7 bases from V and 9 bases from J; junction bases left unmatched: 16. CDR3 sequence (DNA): TGTGCCAGCACCAATAGTTCCGGGACTAGCTCGAGTGAGCAGTTCTTC. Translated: CASTNSSGTSSSEQFF.

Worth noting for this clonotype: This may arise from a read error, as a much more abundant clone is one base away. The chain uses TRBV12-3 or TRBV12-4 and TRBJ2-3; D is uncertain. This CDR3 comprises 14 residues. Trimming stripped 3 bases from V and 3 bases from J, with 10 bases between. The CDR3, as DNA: TGTGCCAGCAGTTTCTCACCTGAGACAGATACGCAGTATTTT. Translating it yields CASSFSPETDTQYF.